This record concerns one T cell receptor beta chain sequence. Its antigen is currently not known. Being one base from a much bigger clone, this may be a read error. The CDR3 does not close with the conserved phenylalanine or tryptophan, likely indicating a read error. Library creation used PCR. Sequencing used an Illumina HiSeq 2500. To reduce PCR and sequencing biases, unique molecular identifiers were built into the TCR beta cDNA libraries. Roughly 0.5 million cDNA molecules were obtained per 1 to 10 million input T cells, so each molecule approximated one T cell. The same protocol used for the earlier healthy control dataset was applied to prepare and sequence the patient libraries. Samples belonging to the same batch were prepared together, multiplexed and sequenced on a shared HiSeq lane. The paper's data handling went like this. Raw barcoded reads were processed with MIGEC, and single-read molecular identifier groups were discarded before consensus assembly and CDR3 extraction. VDJtools was used for post-analysis of the clonotype tables, and diversity was normalized by down-sampling every dataset to the size of the smallest sample. To correct batch-related cross-sample contamination, repertoire overlap clustering matched CDR3 amino acid sequences but not nucleotide sequences. TCRdb reworked the public reads: Q25 trimming with fastp, MiXCR clone assembly, productive beta chains retained. Here each entry gathers all rows of one CDR3 protein and keeps the most common genes and DNA. V and J calls and clone size were set by TCRdb, not the authors. The sample includes about 200,000 distinct CDR3 sequences, with roughly 28% observed a single time. Approximately 3.6% of the sample comes from the top ten.

To demonstrate the VDJtools post-analysis software, the study profiled TCR beta repertoires from the peripheral blood of about 13 young patients with multiple sclerosis. The multiple sclerosis patients were children and adolescents ranging in age from 6 to 15 years. This record comes from a study of post-analysis software for immune sequencing data (dated by TCRdb to between 2014 and 2016). About the study as a whole: The recorded disease courses included relapsing-remitting, secondary progressive and progressive-relapsing multiple sclerosis, and some patients had no subtype annotation. Patient repertoires were compared against about a dozen previously published healthy control repertoires from donors aged roughly 6 to 26 years. A subset of samples was prepared in parallel using single-end sample barcoding, then pooled and co-amplified after Illumina adapter ligation. Findings and caveats that apply to the study as a whole: The control group was slightly older than the multiple sclerosis patient group. Normalized Chao1 diversity was significantly lower in multiple sclerosis patients than controls, suggesting substantial peripheral T-cell clonal expansion. Roughly 5 TRBV segments, including TRBV5-6, TRBV5-1 and TRBV20-1, were significantly more frequent in patients than controls. Direct clustering with F measure revealed strong co-clustering of samples prepared in the same batch, which led to a batch-effect correction.

Inclusive of both ends, the CDR3 amounts to 14 amino acids. Kept here is only the CDR3 DNA, which spans 42 bases and is read in frame from base 1. V and J are trimmed by 4 bases and 2 bases, and the gene matches miss 4 bases of the junction. CDR1 and CDR2 are read off the germline V gene (reference sequence) as DFQATT and SNEGSKA. The sequenced material came from blood. The rearranged chain carries TRBV20-1 and TRBJ2-1, and TRBD2 matches 8 of the central bases. The clonotype originates from a girl younger than 18 with multiple sclerosis. The nucleotides are TGCAGTGCTAATGCGGGAGGCGCCTACAATGAGCAGTTCTCC. Translated, it gives CSANAGGAYNEQFS.